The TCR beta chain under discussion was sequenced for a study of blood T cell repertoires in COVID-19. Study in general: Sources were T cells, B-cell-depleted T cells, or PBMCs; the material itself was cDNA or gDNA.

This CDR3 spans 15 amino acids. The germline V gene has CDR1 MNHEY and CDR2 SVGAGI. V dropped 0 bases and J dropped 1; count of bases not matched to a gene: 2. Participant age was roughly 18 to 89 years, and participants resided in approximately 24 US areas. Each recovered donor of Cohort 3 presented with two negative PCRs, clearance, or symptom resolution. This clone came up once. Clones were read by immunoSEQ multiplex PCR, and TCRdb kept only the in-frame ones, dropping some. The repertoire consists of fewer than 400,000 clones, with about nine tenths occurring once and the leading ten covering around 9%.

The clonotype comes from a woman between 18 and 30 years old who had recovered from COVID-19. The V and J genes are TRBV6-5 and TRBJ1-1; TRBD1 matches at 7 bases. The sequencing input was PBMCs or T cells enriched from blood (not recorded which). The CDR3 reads CASSYSDRTNTEAFF. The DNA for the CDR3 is TGTGCCAGCAGTTACTCGGACAGGACGAACACTGAAGCTTTCTTT.